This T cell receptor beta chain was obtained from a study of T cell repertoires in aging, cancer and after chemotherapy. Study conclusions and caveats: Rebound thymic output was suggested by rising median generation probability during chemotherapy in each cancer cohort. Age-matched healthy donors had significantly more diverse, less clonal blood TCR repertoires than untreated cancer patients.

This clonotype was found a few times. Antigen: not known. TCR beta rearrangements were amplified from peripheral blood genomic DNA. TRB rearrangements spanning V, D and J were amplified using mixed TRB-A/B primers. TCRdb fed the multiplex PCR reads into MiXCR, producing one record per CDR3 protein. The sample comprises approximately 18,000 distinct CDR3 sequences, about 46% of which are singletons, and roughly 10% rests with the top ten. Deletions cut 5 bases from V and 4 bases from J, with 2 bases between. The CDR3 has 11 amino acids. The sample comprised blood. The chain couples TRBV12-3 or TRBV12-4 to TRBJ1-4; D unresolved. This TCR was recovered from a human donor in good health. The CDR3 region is CASSLNEKLFF. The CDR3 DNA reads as TGTGCCAGCAGTCTTAATGAAAAACTGTTTTTT.